The 13 T cell receptor beta chains given below trace back to one sample, sequenced in a study of blood T cell repertoires in COVID-19. Generated by immunoSEQ multiplex PCR, the TCRdb table keeps only in-frame clones and is missing some. The data hold approximately 400,000 clones, with about 88% observed a single time. The specimen sequenced was PBMCs or T cells enriched from blood (not recorded which). These receptor sequences come from a woman aged 18-35 years who had recovered from COVID-19.

Of note for this clone: The sample has other DNA sequences that encode this CDR3 too. The chain couples TRBV2 to TRBJ2-7; D not resolved. Per germline, CDR1 SNHLY and CDR2 FYNNEI. The V gene lost 3 bases and the J gene lost 7 bases, with 19 bases spanning the gap. The CDR3 is 15 residues long. Written as DNA, the CDR3 is TGTGCCAGCAGTGATGCGAGGCACACCTTATATGAGCAGTACTTC. Its protein is CASSDARHTLYEQYF.

The rearrangement uses TRBV20-1 and TRBJ2-1, with D possibly matching TRBD2 (6 bases). V lost 3 bases to trimming and J lost 12 bases, with 15 bases between them. The CDR3 has 12 amino acids. Germline V lookup: CDR1 DFQATT, CDR2 SNEGSKA (reference sequence). CDR3: CSASGDFWGQFF. The CDR3 region has the DNA TGCAGTGCTAGTGGGGACTTCTGGGGGCAGTTCTTC.

The J gene is TRBJ2-3, the V gene TRBV5-4; maybe TRBD1 (6 bases). The V gene's germline CDR1 is SGHNT and CDR2 YYREEE (reference sequence). This CDR3 is 16 amino acids long. V was pared by 6 bases and J by 3 bases, with 20 bases between. The CDR3 loop is CASTAKDSPTTDTQYF. For the CDR3, the DNA is TGTGCCAGCACCGCTAAGGACAGCCCGACTACAGATACGCAGTATTTT.

The sample holds one count of this clone. J is TRBJ2-2 and V is TRBV28; TRBD1 agrees at 8 bases. The CDR3 runs 15 residues. From germline, CDR1 is MDHEN and CDR2 SYDVKM. V lost 4 bases to trimming and J lost 3 bases; unmatched junction nucleotides: 4. The CDR3 region is CASSSDRVYTGELFF. The CDR3 coding sequence is TGTGCCAGCAGTTCGGACAGGGTCTACACCGGGGAGCTGTTTTTT.

This chain joins TRBV21-1 and TRBJ1-4; the D call in the table, TRBD1, was not verified against the DNA. TRBV21-1 corresponds to a pseudogene. The CDR3 length is 18 residues. CDR3 amino acids: CASSKAPPLGRVGEKLFF. For the CDR3, the DNA is TGTGCCAGCAGCAAAGCCCCCCCCCTGGGCAGGGTAGGAGAAAAACTGTTTTTT.

The V call is TRBV3-1 (or the pseudogene TRBV3-2), the J call TRBJ2-7; D is uncertain. The V end was cut by 4 bases, the J end by 3 bases, with 13 bases between. Germline loops: CDR1 LGHDT, CDR2 YNNKEL (reference sequence). There are 14 residues in the CDR3. The CDR3 nucleotides are TGTGCCAGCAGCCCCTCGGTGGAGCTCTACGAGCAGTACTTC. Translating it yields CASSPSVELYEQYF.

This clone came up once. V gene TRBV6-2 or TRBV6-3 combines with J gene TRBJ2-7; TRBD2 is a possible D gene (6 bases). The CDR3 is 17 amino acids. Germline loops: CDR1 MNHEY, CDR2 SVGEGT. Deletions cut 2 bases from V and 2 bases from J, with 19 bases between. The CDR3 protein is CASSYHSGGDLPYEQYF. The CDR3 region has the DNA TGTGCCAGCAGTTACCATTCCGGCGGGGACCTCCCCTACGAGCAGTACTTC.

The V gene is TRBV14, the J gene TRBJ1-6; D is perhaps TRBD1 (5 bases). Trimming took 0 bases from V and 4 from J, leaving 10 bases between them. Germline CDR1 is SGHDN and CDR2 is FVKESK. This CDR3 comprises 16 residues. The CDR3 loop reads CASSQDPQGYNSPLHF. Written as DNA, the CDR3 is TGTGCCAGCAGCCAAGATCCCCAGGGTTATAATTCACCCCTCCACTTT.

The chain combines TRBV2 with TRBJ2-1, with 11 nucleotides matching TRBD2. The V and J ends lost 6 bases and 15 bases, in that order; junction bases with no gene match: 16. CDR1 is SNHLY, CDR2 FYNNEI, per germline. This CDR3 region has 15 residues. The CDR3: CASSASSGGASLPFF. The CDR3 coding sequence is TGTGCCAGCAGCGCCAGTAGCGGGGGGGCCTCCCTACCGTTCTTC.

The CDR3: CASSFPVGQGGYEQYF. The DNA for the CDR3 is TGTGCCAGCAGTTTCCCCGTTGGACAGGGGGGCTACGAGCAGTACTTC. The chain employs TRBV28 and TRBJ2-7, with 10 bases aligning to TRBD1. After removal of 3 bases from V and 3 bases from J, the junction contained 8 bases not matched to a gene. Germline V gene sequence: CDR1 MDHEN, CDR2 SYDVKM. The CDR3 has 16 residues.

The chain uses TRBV11-2 and TRBJ1-3; D is possibly TRBD1 (5 bases). The CDR3 runs to 16 residues. The V and J ends lost 7 bases and 2 bases respectively, with 18 bases between them. Germline lookup yields CDR1 SGHAT and CDR2 FQNNGV. CDR3 DNA sequence: TGTGCCAGCACCTCGGGGGAATTCGAGGCTGGAAACACCATATATTTT. Its translation is CASTSGEFEAGNTIYF.

The chain is built from TRBV27 and TRBJ1-1, with TRBD1 matching over 9 bases. V trimming: 5 bases; J trimming: 2 bases; junction bases outside the gene matches: 3. The CDR3 has 14 residues. Germline V gene sequence: CDR1 MNHEY, CDR2 SMNVEV (reference sequence). The CDR3 reads CASSDRGENTEAFF. DNA of the CDR3: TGTGCCAGCAGTGACAGGGGGGAAAACACTGAAGCTTTCTTT.

A single count supports this clone. This rearrangement joins TRBV6-5 to TRBJ1-6, with TRBD1 matching 7 bases. The CDR3 sequence is 16 residues long. The germline gives CDR1 MNHEY, CDR2 SVGAGI. J lost 7 bases, V lost 3 bases, and 9 bases had no gene match. The CDR3 DNA reads TGTGCCAGCAGTTATTCTGGACAGGCTAGCAATTCACCCCTCCACTTT. Its protein is CASSYSGQASNSPLHF.